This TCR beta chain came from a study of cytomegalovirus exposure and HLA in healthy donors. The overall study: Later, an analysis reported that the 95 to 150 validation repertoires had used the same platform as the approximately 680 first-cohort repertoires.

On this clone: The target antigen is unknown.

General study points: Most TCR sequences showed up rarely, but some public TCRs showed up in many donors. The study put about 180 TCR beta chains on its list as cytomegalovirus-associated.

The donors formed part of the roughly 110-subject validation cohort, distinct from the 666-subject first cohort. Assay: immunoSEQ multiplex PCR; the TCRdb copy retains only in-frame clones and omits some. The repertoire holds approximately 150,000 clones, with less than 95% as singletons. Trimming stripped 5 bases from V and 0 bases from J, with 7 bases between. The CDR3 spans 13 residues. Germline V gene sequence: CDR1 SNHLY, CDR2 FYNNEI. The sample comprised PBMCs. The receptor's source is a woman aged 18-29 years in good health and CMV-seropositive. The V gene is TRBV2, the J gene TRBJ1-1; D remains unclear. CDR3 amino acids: CASSSEMNTEAFF. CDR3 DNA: TGTGCCAGCAGTTCGGAGATGAACACTGAAGCTTTCTTT.